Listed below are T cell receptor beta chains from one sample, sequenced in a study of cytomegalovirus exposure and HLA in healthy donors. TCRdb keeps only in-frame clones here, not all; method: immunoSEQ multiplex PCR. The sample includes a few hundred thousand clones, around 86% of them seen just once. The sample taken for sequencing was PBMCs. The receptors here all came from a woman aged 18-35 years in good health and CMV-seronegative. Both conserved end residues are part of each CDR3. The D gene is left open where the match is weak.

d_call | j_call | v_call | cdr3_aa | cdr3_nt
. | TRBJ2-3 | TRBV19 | CATTRGERRSSDTQYF | TGTGCCACTACCAGGGGGGAGCGCCGGAGCTCAGATACGCAGTATTTT
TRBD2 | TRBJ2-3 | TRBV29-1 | CSVEGLAGTYTDTQYF | TGCAGCGTTGAAGGGCTAGCGGGAACCTACACAGATACGCAGTATTTT
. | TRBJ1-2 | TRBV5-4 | CASSSPGLNYGYTF | TGTGCCAGCAGCTCCCCAGGACTTAACTATGGCTACACCTTC
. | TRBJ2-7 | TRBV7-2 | CASSLSGNDREQYF | TGTGCCAGCAGCTTATCGGGAAATGACCGCGAGCAGTACTTC
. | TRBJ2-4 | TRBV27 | CASSLKAAGLAKNIQYF | TGTGCCAGCAGTTTAAAGGCGGCGGGATTAGCCAAAAACATTCAGTACTTC
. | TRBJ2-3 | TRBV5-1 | CASSLVGVRGSTDTQYF | TGCGCCAGCAGCTTGGTAGGAGTCCGCGGCAGCACAGATACGCAGTATTTT
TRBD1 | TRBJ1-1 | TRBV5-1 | CASSSDDRAEAFF | TGCGCCAGCAGCTCCGATGACAGGGCTGAAGCTTTCTTT
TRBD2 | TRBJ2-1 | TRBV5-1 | CASSFLAGGNNEQFF | TGCGCCAGCAGCTTTCTAGCGGGAGGAAACAATGAGCAGTTCTTC
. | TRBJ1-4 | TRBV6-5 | CASSYGAANEKLFF | TGTGCCAGCAGTTACGGGGCAGCTAATGAAAAACTGTTTTTT
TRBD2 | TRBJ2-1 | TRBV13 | CASSLASGRGNEQFF | TGTGCCAGCAGTCTTGCTAGCGGGAGGGGCAATGAGCAGTTCTTC